This T cell receptor beta chain was identified during a study of early T cells in non-severe SARS-CoV-2 infection. This CDR3 has 13 amino acids. The germline V gene has CDR1 LNHDA and CDR2 SQIVND (reference sequence). V dropped 8 bases and J dropped 8 bases, with 18 bases sitting between them. Unique molecular identifiers were affixed to single, distinct cDNA molecules. TCRdb reprocessed the 5' RACE reads with MiXCR, giving one entry per CDR3 protein. The table has some 110,000 distinct CDR3 sequences, about 15% seen once. The V call is TRBV19, the J call TRBJ1-2, with a possible D match to TRBD1 (5 bases). Sequenced input: whole blood. This receptor was taken from an adult who was a healthcare worker with PCR-confirmed SARS-CoV-2 infection or an uninfected control (not recorded which). The CDR3 DNA is TGTGCCAGTCCCCTCTCTCGACAGACGGGCTACACCTTC. It encodes CASPLSRQTGYTF. The full variable domain, with the rest looked up from reference TRBV19 and TRBJ1-2, is DGGITQSPKYLFRKEGQNVTLSCEQNLNHDAMYWYRQDPGQGLRLIYYSQIVNDFQKGDIAEGYSVSREKKESFPLTVTSAQKNPTAFYLCASPLSRQTGYTFGSGTRLTVV.